Described below is a single T cell receptor (beta chain) sequence and its context. This record belongs to a study of control samples from healthy donors and cancer patients. This CDR3 is 13 amino acids long. Trimming removed 1 base at V and 0 bases at J, with 2 bases between. The germline CDR1 and CDR2 sequences are SGHDT and YYEEEE. Produced via immunoSEQ multiplex PCR; TCRdb's table is partial and in-frame only. The table includes some 90,000 clones, roughly nine tenths detected once. This clonotype originated in a woman younger than 45 in good health. V gene TRBV5-6 combines with J gene TRBJ2-4; D unclear. Sequencing was performed on blood. The CDR3 sequence: CASSLPAKNIQYF. In nucleotides, the CDR3 is TGTGCCAGCAGCTTGCCAGCCAAAAACATTCAGTACTTC. Together with reference TRBV5-6 and TRBJ2-4, the CDR3 gives the full variable domain: DAGVTQSPTHLIKTRGQQVTLRCSPKSGHDTVSWYQQALGQGPQFIFQYYEEEERQRGNFPDRFSGHQFPNYSSELNVNALLLGDSALYLCASSLPAKNIQYFGAGTRLSVL.